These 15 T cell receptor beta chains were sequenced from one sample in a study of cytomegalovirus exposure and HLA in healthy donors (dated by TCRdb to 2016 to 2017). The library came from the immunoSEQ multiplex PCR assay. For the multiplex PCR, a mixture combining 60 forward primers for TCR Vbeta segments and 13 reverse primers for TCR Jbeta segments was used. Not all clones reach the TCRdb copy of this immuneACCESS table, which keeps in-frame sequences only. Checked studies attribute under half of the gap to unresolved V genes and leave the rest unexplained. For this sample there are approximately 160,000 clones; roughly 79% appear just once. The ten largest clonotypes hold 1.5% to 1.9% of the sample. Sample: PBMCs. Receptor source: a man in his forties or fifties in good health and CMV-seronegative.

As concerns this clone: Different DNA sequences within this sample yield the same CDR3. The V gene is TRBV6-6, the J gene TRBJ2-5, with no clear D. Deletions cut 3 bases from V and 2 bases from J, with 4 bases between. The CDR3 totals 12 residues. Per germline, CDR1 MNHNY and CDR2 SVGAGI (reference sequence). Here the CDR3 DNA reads TGTGCCAGCAGTTATTCTCAAGAGACCCAGTACTTC. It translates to CASSYSQETQYF.

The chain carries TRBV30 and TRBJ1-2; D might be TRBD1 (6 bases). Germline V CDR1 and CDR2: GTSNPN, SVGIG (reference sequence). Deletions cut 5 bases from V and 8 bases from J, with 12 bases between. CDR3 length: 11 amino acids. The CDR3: CAWGARGGYTF. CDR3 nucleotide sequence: TGTGCCTGGGGCGCTAGGGGGGGCTACACCTTC.

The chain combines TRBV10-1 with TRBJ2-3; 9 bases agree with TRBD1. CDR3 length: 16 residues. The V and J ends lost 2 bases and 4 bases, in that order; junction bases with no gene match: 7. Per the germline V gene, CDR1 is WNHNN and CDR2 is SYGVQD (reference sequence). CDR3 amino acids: CASSEPGTGRPDTQYF. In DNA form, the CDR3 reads TGCGCCAGCAGTGAGCCCGGGACAGGGCGCCCAGATACGCAGTATTTT.

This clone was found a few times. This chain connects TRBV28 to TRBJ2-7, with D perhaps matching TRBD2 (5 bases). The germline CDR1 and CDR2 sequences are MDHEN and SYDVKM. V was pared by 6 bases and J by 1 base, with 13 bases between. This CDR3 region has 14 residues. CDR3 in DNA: TGTGCCAGCAGCGCCGGGATTGGGTCCTACGAGCAGTACTTC. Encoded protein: CASSAGIGSYEQYF. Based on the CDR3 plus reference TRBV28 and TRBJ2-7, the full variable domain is DVKVTQSSRYLVKRTGEKVFLECVQDMDHENMFWYRQDPGLGLRLIYFSYDVKMKEKGDIPEGYSVSREKKERFSLILESASTNQTSMYLCASSAGIGSYEQYFGPGTRLTVT.

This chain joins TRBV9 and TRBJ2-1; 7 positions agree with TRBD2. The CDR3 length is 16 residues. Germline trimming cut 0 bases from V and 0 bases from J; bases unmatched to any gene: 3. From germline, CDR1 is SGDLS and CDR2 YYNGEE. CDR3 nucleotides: TGTGCCAGCAGCGTAGAGCCTAGCGGCTCCTACAATGAGCAGTTCTTC. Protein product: CASSVEPSGSYNEQFF. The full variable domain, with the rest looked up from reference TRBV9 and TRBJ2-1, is DSGVTQTPKHLITATGQRVTLRCSPRSGDLSVYWYQQSLDQGLQFLIQYYNGEERAKGNILERFSAQQFPDLHSELNLSSLELGDSALYFCASSVEPSGSYNEQFFGPGTRLTVL.

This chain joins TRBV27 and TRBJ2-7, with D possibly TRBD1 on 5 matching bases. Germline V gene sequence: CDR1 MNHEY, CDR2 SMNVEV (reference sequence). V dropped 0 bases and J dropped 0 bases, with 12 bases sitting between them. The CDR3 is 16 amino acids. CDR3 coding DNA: TGTGCCAGCAGTTTATCCCCACAGGTATACTCCTACGAGCAGTACTTC. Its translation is CASSLSPQVYSYEQYF.

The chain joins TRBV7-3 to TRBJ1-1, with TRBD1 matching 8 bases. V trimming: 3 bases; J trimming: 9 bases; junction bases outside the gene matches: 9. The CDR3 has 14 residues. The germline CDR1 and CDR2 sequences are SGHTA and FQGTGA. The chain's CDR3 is CASSLRPGTGKAFF. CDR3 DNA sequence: TGTGCCAGCAGCTTGAGGCCCGGGACAGGTAAAGCTTTCTTT.

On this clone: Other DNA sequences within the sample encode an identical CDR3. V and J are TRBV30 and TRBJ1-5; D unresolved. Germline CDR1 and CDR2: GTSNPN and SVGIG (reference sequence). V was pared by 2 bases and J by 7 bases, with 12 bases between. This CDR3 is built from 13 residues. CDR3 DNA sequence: TGTGCCTGGAGTACTGGTTTTGAGCAGCCCCAGCATTTT. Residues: CAWSTGFEQPQHF.

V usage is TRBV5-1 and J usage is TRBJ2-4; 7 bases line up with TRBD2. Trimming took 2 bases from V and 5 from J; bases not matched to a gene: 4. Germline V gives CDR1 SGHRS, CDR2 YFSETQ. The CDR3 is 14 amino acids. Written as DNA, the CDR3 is TGCGCCAGCAGCTTCGATGGGGGGGAAAACATTCAGTACTTC. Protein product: CASSFDGGENIQYF.

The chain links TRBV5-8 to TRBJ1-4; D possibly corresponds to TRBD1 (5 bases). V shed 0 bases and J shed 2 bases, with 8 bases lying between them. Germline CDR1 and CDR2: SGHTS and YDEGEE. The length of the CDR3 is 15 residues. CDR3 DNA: TGTGCCAGCAGCTTGGGACAGAGCACTAATGAAAAACTGTTTTTT. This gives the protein CASSLGQSTNEKLFF.

The CDR3: CASSSPVRGSEQYF. CDR3 coding DNA: TGTGCCAGCAGCTCCCCAGTCAGAGGGAGCGAGCAGTACTTC. The chain joins TRBV7-2 to TRBJ2-7; possible D gene TRBD2, 5 bases. Trimming cost V 4 bases and J 6 bases, with 16 bases left between them. The germline V gene has CDR1 SGHTA and CDR2 FQGNSA. The CDR3 length is 14 residues.

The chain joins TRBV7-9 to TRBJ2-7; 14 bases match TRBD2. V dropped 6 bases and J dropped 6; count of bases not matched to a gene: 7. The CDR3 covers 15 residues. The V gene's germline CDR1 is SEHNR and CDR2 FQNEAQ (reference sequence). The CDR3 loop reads CASREGLAGDSEQYF. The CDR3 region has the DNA TGTGCCAGCAGAGAGGGACTAGCGGGAGACTCCGAGCAGTACTTC.

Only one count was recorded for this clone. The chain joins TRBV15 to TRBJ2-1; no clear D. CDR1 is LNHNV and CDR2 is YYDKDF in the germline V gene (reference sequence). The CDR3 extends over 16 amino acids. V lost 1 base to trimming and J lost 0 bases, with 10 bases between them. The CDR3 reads CATSRGDISSYNEQFF. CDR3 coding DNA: TGTGCCACCAGCAGAGGCGACATCTCCTCCTACAATGAGCAGTTCTTC.

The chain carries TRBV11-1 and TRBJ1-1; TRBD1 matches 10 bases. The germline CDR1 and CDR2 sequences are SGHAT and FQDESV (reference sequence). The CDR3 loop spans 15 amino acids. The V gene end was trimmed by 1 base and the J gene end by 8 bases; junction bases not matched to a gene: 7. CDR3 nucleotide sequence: TGTGCCAGCAGCTTAGGGGACGACAGGGGGCTCGAAGCTTTCTTT. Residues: CASSLGDDRGLEAFF. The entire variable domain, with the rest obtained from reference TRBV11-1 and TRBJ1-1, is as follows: EAEVAQSPRYKITEKSQAVAFWCDPISGHATLYWYRQILGQGPELLVQFQDESVVDDSQLPKDRFSAERLKGVDSTLKIQPAELGDSAMYLCASSLGDDRGLEAFFGQGTRLTVV.

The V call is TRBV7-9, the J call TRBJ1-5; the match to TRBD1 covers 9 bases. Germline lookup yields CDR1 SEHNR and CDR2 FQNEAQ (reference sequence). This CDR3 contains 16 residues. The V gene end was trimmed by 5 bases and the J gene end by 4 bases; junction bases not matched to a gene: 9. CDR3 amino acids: CASSNSNGQGNQPQHF. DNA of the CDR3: TGTGCCAGCAGCAATTCTAATGGACAGGGGAATCAGCCCCAGCATTTT.